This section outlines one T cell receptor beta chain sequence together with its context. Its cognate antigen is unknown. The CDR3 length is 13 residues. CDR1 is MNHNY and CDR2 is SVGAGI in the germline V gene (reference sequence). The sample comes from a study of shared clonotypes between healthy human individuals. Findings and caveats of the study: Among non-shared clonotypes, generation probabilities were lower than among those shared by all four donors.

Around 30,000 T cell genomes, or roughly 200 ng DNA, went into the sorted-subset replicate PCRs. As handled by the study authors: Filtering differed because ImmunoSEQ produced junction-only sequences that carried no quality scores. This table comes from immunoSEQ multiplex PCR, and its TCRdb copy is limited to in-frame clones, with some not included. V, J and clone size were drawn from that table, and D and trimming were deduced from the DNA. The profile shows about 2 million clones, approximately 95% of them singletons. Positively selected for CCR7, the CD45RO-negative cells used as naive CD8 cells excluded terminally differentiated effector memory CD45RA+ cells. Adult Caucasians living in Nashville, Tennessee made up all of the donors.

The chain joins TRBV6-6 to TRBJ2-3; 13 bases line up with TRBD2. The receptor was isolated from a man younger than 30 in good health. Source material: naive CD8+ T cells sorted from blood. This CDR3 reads CRTSGGDTDTQYF. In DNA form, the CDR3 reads TGTCGCACTAGCGGGGGGGATACAGATACGCAGTATTTT.